The clone carrying this T cell receptor beta chain appeared many times. What it recognizes is unknown. The time point denotes: pre-sensitization, week 0. Treatment noted: therapeutic diphenylcyclopropenone sensitization with weekly scalp DPC. This specimen comes from a study of human T cells and chemical hapten exposure. Study background: Read at 6 days, the patch tests placed 0.01% DPC on the upper back.

TCRdb reanalysed the RACE reads using MiXCR and keeps one entry per CDR3 protein. The sample records around 57,000 distinct CDR3 sequences, approximately 11% being singletons. The CDR3 extends over 14 amino acids. V gave up 0 bases and J gave up 4 bases; unmatched junction bases: 5. In germline, CDR1 is DFQATT, CDR2 SNEGSKA (reference sequence). Points from the study as a whole: Sensitizing to DPC left TCRs with a frequency above 1 in 1000 unaltered. Donors in the study had alopecia, meaning their immune response may differ from healthy people's.

The material was whole blood, obtained in connection with sensitization to the hapten diphenylcyclopropenone (DPC). The rearrangement links TRBV20-1 to TRBJ1-2, with 7 bases matching TRBD1. This sequence originates from a woman aged 40 to 50 with alopecia areata. Some clones in this sample may be carry-over from other donors' samples. CDR3 bases: TGCAGTGCTAGAGATCCCCGGACAGGCTATGGCTACACCTTC. The encoded protein is CSARDPRTGYGYTF.